This record looks at one T cell receptor (beta chain) sequence and its context. The antigen is not known. The V end lost 4 bases, the J end lost 2 bases, and 17 bases lay between the germline ends. CDR3 length equals 16 residues. Per germline, CDR1 SGDLS and CDR2 YYNGEE. The source of the sample is a study of cytomegalovirus exposure and HLA in healthy donors. Study-wide results and caveats: The study flagged approximately 180 TCR beta chains as cytomegalovirus-associated.

A multiplex PCR was run with 60 Vbeta primers and 13 Jbeta primers. Data came from immunoSEQ multiplex PCR; TCRdb stores just in-frame clones and leaves some out. The table has about 160,000 clones, approximately 80% seen once. The chain combines TRBV9 with TRBJ2-3; tentatively, D is TRBD2 (7 bases). Sequencing used PBMCs. This receptor was taken from a woman in her twenties or thirties in good health and CMV-seropositive. This CDR3 reads CASSFPAGTITDTQYF. The DNA for the CDR3 is TGTGCCAGCAGCTTCCCAGCGGGGACAATCACAGATACGCAGTATTTT.